These 7 T cell receptor beta chains were all obtained from the same sample, sequenced in a study of liver allograft versus peripheral blood T cells. Study context: Blood and transplanted-liver T cell receptor repertoires from recipients were compared.

One entry per CDR3 protein results from TCRdb running MiXCR on the reads. Counted here are 3,000 or so distinct CDR3 sequences, around 16% occurring once; the ten biggest clones make up 6.1%. These receptors all stem from a human patient who had a liver transplant. The graft donor may have given rise to some T cells.

The chain has TRBV3-1 and TRBJ2-7, with D possibly called TRBD1 or TRBD2 (6 bases each). Trimming left V 1 base short and J 9 bases short, with 22 bases between. The CDR3 has 16 residues. From germline, CDR1 is LGHDT and CDR2 YNNKEL (reference sequence). The CDR3 DNA sequence: TGTGCCAGCAGCCAAGGGGGGCGGGACGGATTCATATGGCAGTACTTC. Translation gives CASSQGGRDGFIWQYF.

Judged by abundance, this clonotype is medium-sized. The genes are TRBV20-1 and TRBJ1-2, with 8 bases matching TRBD1. Germline lookup yields CDR1 DFQATT and CDR2 SNEGSKA (reference sequence). The CDR3 sequence is 14 residues long. Trimming at V came to 3 bases and at J to 5 bases, leaving 8 bases not matched to a gene. The CDR3 DNA reads as TGCAGTGCTAGTTCCCAGACAGGGGAATATGGCTACACCTTC. As protein: CSASSQTGEYGYTF.

This clonotype was seen a handful of times. J is TRBJ1-5 and V is TRBV30; D unclear. Trimming took 0 bases from V and 0 from J, leaving 9 bases between them. The CDR3 runs to 15 residues. CDR1 and CDR2 (germline): GTSNPN, SVGIG (reference sequence). The CDR3: CAWSVGGNSNQPQHF. CDR3 nucleotides: TGTGCCTGGAGTGTTGGTGGGAATAGCAATCAGCCCCAGCATTTT.

The rearrangement links TRBV3-1 to TRBJ2-7; 9 bases fit TRBD1. The CDR3 consists of 13 residues. V lost 4 bases and J lost 6; bases outside the gene matches: 4. Per the germline V gene, CDR1 is LGHDT and CDR2 is YNNKEL (reference sequence). The CDR3: CASSLNRGLEQYF. CDR3 coding DNA: TGTGCCAGCAGCCTCAACAGGGGGCTCGAGCAGTACTTC.

As concerns this clonotype: Just one base apart from a much larger clone, this may be a read error. The gene calls are TRBV6-1 and TRBJ2-7; 12 bases fit TRBD2. The ends lost 10 bases at V and 1 base at J; junction bases unmatched: 8. The CDR3 covers 15 residues. CDR1 is MNHNS and CDR2 is SASEGT in the germline V gene. This CDR3 reads CANRRTSGESYEQYF. The CDR3 DNA reads TGTGCCAACAGACGGACTAGCGGGGAGTCCTACGAGCAGTACTTC.

This clonotype was counted between two and nine times. The V gene is TRBV7-9, the J gene TRBJ1-1; D remains ambiguous. The CDR3 loop spans 12 amino acids. Germline V gene lookup returns CDR1 SEHNR and CDR2 FQNEAQ (reference sequence). The V end lost 4 bases, the J end lost 5 bases, and 8 bases lay between the germline ends. DNA for the CDR3: TGTGCCAGCAGCTACAGCTCTACTGAAGCTTTCTTT. Translated: CASSYSSTEAFF.

This rearrangement joins TRBV5-4 to TRBJ2-1; no reliable D call. Looked up from germline, CDR1 is SGHNT and CDR2 is YYREEE (reference sequence). The CDR3 totals 15 residues. Trimming took off 4 bases at V and 4 bases at J, with 15 bases between the two ends. CDR3 DNA sequence: TGTGCCAGCAGCCCAGGACCGCTTAATTACAATGAGCAGTTCTTC. Residues: CASSPGPLNYNEQFF.